Listed below are T cell receptor beta chains from one sample, sequenced in a study of T cell responses to AZD1222 COVID-19 vaccine. Sequencing was performed with immunoSEQ multiplex PCR; in TCRdb, only in-frame clones are kept and a portion is missing. The table records 20,000 to 30,000 clones, around 87% of them present only once. Material: peripheral blood, obtained 28 days after the second AZD1222 dose. These receptors were taken from an adult who received the AZD1222 COVID-19 vaccine. Each CDR3 is given without its conserved first and last residue.

V gene,J gene,CDR3 protein
TRBV7-3,TRBJ2-7,ASSPTSGGREQY
TRBV7-2,TRBJ2-7,ASSLGTTGRSYEQY
TRBV28,TRBJ2-2,ASTGGTGELF
TRBV19,TRBJ2-1,ASSPRTPGASGTYNEQF
TRBV9,TRBJ1-6,ASSAYRASPLH
TRBV18,TRBJ1-1,ASSPGGDTEAF
TRBV12-3/TRBV12-4,TRBJ1-1,ASSADSHPEAF
TRBV27,TRBJ2-7,ASYNRGFREQY
TRBV7-8,TRBJ1-5,ASSLGRGASNQPQH
TRBV6-5,TRBJ1-6,ASSYAAALH
TRBV5-1,TRBJ1-4,ASSSGTGEKLF
TRBV13,TRBJ2-2,ASSPTFLAGDTGELF
TRBV12-3/TRBV12-4,TRBJ2-5,ASSSNRQETQY
TRBV15,TRBJ2-1,ATSRLAGEGNEQF
TRBV6-4,TRBJ2-4,ASSVPPKEGKNIQY
TRBV13,TRBJ1-5,ASSIGGTQPQH
TRBV6-6,TRBJ2-3,ASGPVAGDTQY